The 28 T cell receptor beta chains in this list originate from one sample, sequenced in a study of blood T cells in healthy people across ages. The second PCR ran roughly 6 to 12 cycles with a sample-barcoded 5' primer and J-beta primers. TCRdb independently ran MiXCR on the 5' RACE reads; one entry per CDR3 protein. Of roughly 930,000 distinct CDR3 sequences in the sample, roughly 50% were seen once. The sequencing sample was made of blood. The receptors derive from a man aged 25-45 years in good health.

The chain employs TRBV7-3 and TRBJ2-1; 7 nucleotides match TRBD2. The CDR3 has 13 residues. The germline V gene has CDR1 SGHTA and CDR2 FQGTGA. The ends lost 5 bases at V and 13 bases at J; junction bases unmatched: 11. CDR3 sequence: CASSRDRLAVQFF. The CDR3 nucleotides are TGTGCCAGCAGCCGGGACCGACTAGCAGTTCAGTTCTTC. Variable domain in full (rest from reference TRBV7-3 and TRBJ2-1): GAGVSQTPSNKVTEKGKYVELRCDPISGHTALYWYRQSLGQGPEFLIYFQGTGAADDSGLPNDRFFAVRPEGSVSTLKIQRTERGDSAVYLCASSRDRLAVQFFGPGTRLTVL.

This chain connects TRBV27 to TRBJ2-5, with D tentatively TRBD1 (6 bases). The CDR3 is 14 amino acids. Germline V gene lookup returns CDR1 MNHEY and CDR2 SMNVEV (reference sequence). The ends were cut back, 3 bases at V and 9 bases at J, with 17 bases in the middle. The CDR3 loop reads CASSFGTPPGAQYF. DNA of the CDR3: TGTGCCAGCAGTTTCGGGACACCGCCCGGAGCCCAGTACTTC.

The CDR3 loop is CASSLTGGLNNYGYTF. The CDR3 DNA follows: TGTGCCAGCAGTTTAACAGGGGGCCTTAATAACTATGGCTACACCTTC. This chain links TRBV28 with TRBJ1-2; 9 positions agree with TRBD1. Germline V gene sequence: CDR1 MDHEN, CDR2 SYDVKM. V dropped 2 bases and J dropped 1; count of bases not matched to a gene: 5. The CDR3 contains 16 residues.

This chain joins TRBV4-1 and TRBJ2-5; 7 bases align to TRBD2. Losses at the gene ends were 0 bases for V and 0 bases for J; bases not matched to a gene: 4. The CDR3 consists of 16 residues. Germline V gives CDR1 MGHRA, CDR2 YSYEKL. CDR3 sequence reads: CASSQEAGTYQETQYF. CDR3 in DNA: TGCGCCAGCAGCCAAGAAGCGGGGACGTACCAAGAGACCCAGTACTTC.

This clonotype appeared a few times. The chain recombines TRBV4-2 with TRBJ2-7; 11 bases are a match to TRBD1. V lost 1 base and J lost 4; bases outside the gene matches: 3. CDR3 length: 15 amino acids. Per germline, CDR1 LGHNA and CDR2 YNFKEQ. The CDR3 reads CASSQAGTGGYEQYF. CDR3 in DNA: TGTGCCAGCAGCCAAGCCGGGACAGGGGGGTACGAGCAGTACTTC.

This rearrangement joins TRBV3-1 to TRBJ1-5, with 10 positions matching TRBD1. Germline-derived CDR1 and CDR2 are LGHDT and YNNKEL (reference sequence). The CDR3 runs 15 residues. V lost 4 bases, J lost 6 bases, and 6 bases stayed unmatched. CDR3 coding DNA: TGTGCCAGCAGCCGCGGGACAGGGGAGGGTCAGCCCCAGCATTTT. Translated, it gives CASSRGTGEGQPQHF.

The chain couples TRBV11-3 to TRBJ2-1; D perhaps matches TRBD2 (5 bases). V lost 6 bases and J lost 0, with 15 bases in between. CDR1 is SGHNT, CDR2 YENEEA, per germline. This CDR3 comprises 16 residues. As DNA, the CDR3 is TGTGCCAGCAGAGACGGACTCTCGAGCTCCTACAATGAGCAGTTCTTC. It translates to CASRDGLSSSYNEQFF.

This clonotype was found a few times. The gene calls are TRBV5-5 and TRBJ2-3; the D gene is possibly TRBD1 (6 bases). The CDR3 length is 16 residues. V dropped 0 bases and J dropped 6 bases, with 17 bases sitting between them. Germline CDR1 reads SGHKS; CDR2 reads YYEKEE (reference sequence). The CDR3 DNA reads TGTGCCAGCAGCTTGGCCACAAGTCCCGACAGGGATACGCAGTATTTT. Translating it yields CASSLATSPDRDTQYF.

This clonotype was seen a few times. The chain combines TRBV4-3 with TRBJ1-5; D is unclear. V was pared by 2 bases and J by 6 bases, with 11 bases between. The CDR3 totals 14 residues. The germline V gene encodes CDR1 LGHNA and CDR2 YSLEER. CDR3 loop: CASSQLGPCQPQHF. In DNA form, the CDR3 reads TGCGCCAGCAGCCAACTAGGGCCATGTCAGCCCCAGCATTTT.

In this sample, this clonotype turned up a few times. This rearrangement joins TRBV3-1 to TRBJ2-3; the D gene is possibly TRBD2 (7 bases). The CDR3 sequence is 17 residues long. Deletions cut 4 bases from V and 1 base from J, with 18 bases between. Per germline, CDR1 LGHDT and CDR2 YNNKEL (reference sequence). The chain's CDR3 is CASSPPRAGARTDTQYF. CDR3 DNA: TGTGCCAGCAGCCCCCCGAGGGCGGGGGCCCGCACAGATACGCAGTATTTT.

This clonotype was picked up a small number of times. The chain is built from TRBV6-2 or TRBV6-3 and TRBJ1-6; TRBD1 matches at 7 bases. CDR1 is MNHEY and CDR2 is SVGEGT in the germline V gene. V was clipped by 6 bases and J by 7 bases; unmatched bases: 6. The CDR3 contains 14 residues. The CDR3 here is CASSEQGGNSPLHF. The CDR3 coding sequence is TGTGCCAGCAGCGAGCAGGGGGGGAATTCACCCCTCCACTTT.

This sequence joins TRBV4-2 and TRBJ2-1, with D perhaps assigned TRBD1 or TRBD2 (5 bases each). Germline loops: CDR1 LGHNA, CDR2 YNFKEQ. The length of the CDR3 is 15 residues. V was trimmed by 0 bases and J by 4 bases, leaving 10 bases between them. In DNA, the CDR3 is TGTGCCAGCAGCCAAGAAAGGGACCCGTACAATGAGCAGTTCTTC. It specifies CASSQERDPYNEQFF.

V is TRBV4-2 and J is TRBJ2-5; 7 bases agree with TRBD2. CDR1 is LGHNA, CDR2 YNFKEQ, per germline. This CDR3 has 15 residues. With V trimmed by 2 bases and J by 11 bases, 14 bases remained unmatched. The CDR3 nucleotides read TGTGCCAGCAGCCAATTGAACGGGGGGACCAATGAGCAGTACTTC. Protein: CASSQLNGGTNEQYF.

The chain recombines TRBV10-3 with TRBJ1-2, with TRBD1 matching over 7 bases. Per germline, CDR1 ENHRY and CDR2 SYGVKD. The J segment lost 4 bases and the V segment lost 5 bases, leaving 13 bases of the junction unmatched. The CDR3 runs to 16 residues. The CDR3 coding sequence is TGTGCCATCAGTAACAACCGGGACAGAAATTTCTATGGCTACACCTTC. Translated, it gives CAISNNRDRNFYGYTF.

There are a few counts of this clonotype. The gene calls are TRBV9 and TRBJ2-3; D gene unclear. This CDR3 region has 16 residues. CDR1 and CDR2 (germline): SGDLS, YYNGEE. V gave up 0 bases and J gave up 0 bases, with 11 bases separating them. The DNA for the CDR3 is TGTGCCAGCAGCGTAGGTCTGTCTTTAAGCACAGATACGCAGTATTTT. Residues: CASSVGLSLSTDTQYF. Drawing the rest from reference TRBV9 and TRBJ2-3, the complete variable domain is DSGVTQTPKHLITATGQRVTLRCSPRSGDLSVYWYQQSLDQGLQFLIQYYNGEERAKGNILERFSAQQFPDLHSELNLSSLELGDSALYFCASSVGLSLSTDTQYFGPGTRLTVL.

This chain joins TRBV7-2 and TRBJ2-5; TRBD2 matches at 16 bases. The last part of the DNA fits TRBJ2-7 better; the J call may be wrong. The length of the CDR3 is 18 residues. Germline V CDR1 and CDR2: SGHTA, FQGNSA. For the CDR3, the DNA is TGTGCCAGCAGCTTAGTACCGGGACTAGCGGGAGGGCCTTCCGAGCAGTACTTC. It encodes CASSLVPGLAGGPSEQYF.

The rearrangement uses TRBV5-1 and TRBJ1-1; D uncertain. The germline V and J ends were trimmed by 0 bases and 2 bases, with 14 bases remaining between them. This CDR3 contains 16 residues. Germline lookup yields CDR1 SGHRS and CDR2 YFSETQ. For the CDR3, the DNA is TGCGCCAGCAGCTTGGCCTCCAGACCGGGAAACACTGAAGCTTTCTTT. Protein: CASSLASRPGNTEAFF. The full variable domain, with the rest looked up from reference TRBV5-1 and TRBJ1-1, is KAGVTQTPRYLIKTRGQQVTLSCSPISGHRSVSWYQQTPGQGLQFLFEYFSETQRNKGNFPGRFSGRQFSNSRSEMNVSTLELGDSALYLCASSLASRPGNTEAFFGQGTRLTVV.

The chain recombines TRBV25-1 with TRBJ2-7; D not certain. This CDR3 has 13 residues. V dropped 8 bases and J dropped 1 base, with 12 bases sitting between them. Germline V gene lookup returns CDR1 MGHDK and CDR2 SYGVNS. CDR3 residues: CASSTPYSYEQYF. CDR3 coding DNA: TGTGCCAGCTCTACCCCATATTCCTACGAGCAGTACTTC.

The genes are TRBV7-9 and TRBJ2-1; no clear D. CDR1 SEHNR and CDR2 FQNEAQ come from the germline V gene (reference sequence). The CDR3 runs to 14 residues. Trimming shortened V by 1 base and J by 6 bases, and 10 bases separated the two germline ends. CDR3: CASSLVPRTNEQFF. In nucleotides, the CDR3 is TGTGCCAGCAGCTTAGTCCCCAGAACCAATGAGCAGTTCTTC.

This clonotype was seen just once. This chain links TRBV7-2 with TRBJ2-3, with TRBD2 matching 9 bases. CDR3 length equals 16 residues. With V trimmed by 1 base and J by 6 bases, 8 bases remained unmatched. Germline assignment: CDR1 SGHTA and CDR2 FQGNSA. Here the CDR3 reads CASSLVGAGGGDTQYF. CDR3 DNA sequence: TGTGCCAGCAGCTTAGTAGGAGCGGGGGGCGGGGATACGCAGTATTTT.

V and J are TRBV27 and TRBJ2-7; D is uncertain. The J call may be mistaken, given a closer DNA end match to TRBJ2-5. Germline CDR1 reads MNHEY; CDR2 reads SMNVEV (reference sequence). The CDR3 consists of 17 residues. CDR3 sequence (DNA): TGTGCCAGCAGTTTCTTGCGCTCAGGCCTTCGGGAAGAGACCCAGTACTTC. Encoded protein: CASSFLRSGLREETQYF.

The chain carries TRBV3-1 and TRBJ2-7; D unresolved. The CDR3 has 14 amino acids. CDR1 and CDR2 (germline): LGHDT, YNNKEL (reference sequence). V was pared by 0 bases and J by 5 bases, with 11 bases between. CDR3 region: CASSQEVGFNEQYF. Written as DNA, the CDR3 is TGTGCCAGCAGCCAAGAAGTAGGGTTCAACGAGCAGTACTTC.

The CDR3 reads CASSLTGLAGGYEQYF. CDR3 coding DNA: TGTGCCAGCAGTTTGACGGGACTAGCGGGAGGCTACGAGCAGTACTTC. J is TRBJ2-5 and V is TRBV28; TRBD2 aligns across 15 bases. The end of the DNA fits TRBJ2-7 better, so the J call may be wrong. The CDR3 spans 16 residues. Germline loops: CDR1 MDHEN, CDR2 SYDVKM.

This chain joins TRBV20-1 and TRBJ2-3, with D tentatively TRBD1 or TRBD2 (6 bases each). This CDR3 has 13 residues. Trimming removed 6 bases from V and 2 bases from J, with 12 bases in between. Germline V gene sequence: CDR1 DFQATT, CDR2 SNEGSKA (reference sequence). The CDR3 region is CSAEGENTDTQYF. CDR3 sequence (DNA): TGCAGTGCGGAGGGGGAGAACACAGATACGCAGTATTTT.

The DNA of the CDR3 is TGCGCCAGCAGCCCCAAGGACACCGACACCTATGGCTACACCTTC. Its translation: CASSPKDTDTYGYTF. This chain joins TRBV4-1 and TRBJ1-2; D is possibly TRBD1 (5 bases). Germline assignment: CDR1 MGHRA and CDR2 YSYEKL. V lost 4 bases and J 4 bases, leaving 16 bases between the germline ends. The CDR3 extends over 15 amino acids.

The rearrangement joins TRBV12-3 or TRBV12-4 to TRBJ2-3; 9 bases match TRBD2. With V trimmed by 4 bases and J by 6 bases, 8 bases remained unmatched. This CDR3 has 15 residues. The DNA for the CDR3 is TGTGCCAGCAGTTCTTCCGGGACTAGCATCGATACGCAGTATTTT. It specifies CASSSSGTSIDTQYF.

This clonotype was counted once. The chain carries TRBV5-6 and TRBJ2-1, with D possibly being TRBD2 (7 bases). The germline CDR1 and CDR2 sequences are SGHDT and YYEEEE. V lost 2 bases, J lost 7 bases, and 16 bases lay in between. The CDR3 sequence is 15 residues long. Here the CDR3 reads CASSFFAGAANEQFF. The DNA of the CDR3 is TGTGCCAGCAGCTTCTTTGCGGGGGCGGCTAATGAGCAGTTCTTC.

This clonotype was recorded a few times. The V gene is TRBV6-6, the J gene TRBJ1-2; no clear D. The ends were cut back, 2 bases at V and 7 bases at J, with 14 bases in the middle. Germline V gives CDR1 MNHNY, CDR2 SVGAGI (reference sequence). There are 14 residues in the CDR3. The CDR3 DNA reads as TGTGCCAGCAGTTACGCGACGCCGTCATTTGGCTACACCTTC. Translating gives CASSYATPSFGYTF.